The present T cell receptor beta chain was sequenced within a study of blood T cell repertoires in COVID-19 (TCRdb year 2020). Context from the whole study: Collaborator samples came from the United States, Italy and Spain and covered acute and convalescent phases of COVID-19. The prospective study material was composed of cDNA or gDNA derived from T cells, B-cell-depleted T cells, or PBMCs. Sample metadata almost always included a de-identified subject ID, COVID-19 status, age in years and sex. Samples were obtained from the ongoing ImmuneRACE study (first 160 participants) and from 1,200 or so subjects provided by 6 global collaborators. The repertoires were released in a freely available public database meant as a resource for research on the immune response to SARS-CoV-2. Where HLA class I and class II types were available, the types were taken from metadata supplied by the sample provider, not from assay-based typing. The dataset comprised deeply sampled blood TCRbeta repertoires from subjects exposed to, actively infected with, or recovered from COVID-19.

Broader findings and caveats from the paper: The amount of clinical and demographic metadata varied by source and participant and was provided uncurated.

The immunoSEQ Assay, a bias-controlled multiplex PCR, was used to amplify TCRbeta CDR3 regions from genomic DNA. In the paper's pipeline: The number of nucleated cells in each sample was estimated from the amplification of reference gene primers within the assay. To quantify the absolute abundance of each unique TCRbeta CDR3 rearrangement, sequence reads were collapsed and filtered. For each sample, productive Simpson clonality was calculated as the square root of Simpson's diversity index across productive rearrangements. In TCRdb, the immuneACCESS table is reduced to in-frame sequences with V and J assigned. These tables do not hold every clone; where another copy was compared, an unresolved V gene accounts for under half, and the others remain unexplained. That table supplies the V and J calls and clone size; D and trimming were determined from the DNA. The sample table shows 63,000 or so clones, and around four fifths are seen once. The ten largest make up 9.5% to 15% of the sample.

CDR1 and CDR2, per the germline V gene (reference sequence), are LNHDA and SQIVND. Trimming takes 7 bases from V and 4 bases from J, and the germline ends sit 10 bases apart. The CDR3 runs 12 amino acids, cysteine and phenylalanine included. Here the CDR3 DNA is all that survives: 36 bases in frame from base 1. A note on this clone: It lacks a known antigen. Per-base quality was not reported, and no clone a single base away is much larger than it.

Whole blood was collected in K2EDTA tubes by collaborating institutions according to the institutions' own protocols. For TCRbeta analysis, collaborators shipped samples as frozen whole blood, isolated PBMCs, or DNA extracted from either of those sample types. The source is a human donor in a cohort sampled during active COVID-19. The rearrangement joined TRBV19 to TRBJ1-1; the D gene is perhaps TRBD1, on 5 matching bases. The sequenced sample consisted of peripheral blood. The CDR3 sequence is CASIAGGTEAFF. The DNA sequence is given as TGTGCCAGTATCGCCGGGGGCACTGAAGCTTTCTTT.